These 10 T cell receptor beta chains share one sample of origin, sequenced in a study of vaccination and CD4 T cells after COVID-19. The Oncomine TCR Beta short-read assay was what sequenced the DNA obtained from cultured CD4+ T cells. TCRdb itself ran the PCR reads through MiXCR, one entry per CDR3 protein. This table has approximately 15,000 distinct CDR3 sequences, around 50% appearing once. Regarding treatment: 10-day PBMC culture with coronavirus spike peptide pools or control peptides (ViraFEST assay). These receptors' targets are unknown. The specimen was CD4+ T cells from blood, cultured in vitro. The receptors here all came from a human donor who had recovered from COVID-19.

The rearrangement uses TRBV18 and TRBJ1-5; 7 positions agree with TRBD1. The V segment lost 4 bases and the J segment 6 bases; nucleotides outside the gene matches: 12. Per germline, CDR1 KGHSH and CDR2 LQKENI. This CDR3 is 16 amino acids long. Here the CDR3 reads CASSRFSGGLGQPQHF. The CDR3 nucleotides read TGTGCCAGCTCACGGTTTTCAGGGGGTCTTGGTCAGCCCCAGCATTTT.

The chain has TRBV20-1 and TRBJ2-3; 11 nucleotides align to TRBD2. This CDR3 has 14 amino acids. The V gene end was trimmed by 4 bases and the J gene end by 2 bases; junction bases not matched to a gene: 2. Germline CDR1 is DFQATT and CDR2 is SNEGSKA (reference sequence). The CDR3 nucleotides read TGCAGTGCTATAGCGGGAGGGCCCACAGATACGCAGTATTTT. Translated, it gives CSAIAGGPTDTQYF.

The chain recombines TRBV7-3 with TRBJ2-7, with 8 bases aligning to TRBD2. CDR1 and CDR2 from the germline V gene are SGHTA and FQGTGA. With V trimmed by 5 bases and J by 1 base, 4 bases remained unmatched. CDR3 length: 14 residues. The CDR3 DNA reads TGTGCCAGCAGCAGCGGGGGACGGTCCTACGAGCAGTACTTC. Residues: CASSSGGRSYEQYF. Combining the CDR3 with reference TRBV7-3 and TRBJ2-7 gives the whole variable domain GAGVSQTPSNKVTEKGKYVELRCDPISGHTALYWYRQSLGQGPEFLIYFQGTGAADDSGLPNDRFFAVRPEGSVSTLKIQRTERGDSAVYLCASSSGGRSYEQYFGPGTRLTVT.

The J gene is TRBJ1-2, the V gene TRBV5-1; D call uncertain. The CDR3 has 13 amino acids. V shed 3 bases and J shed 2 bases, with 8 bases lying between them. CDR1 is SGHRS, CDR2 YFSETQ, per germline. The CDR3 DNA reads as TGCGCCAGCAGCTACGGAGGGAACTATGGCTACACCTTC. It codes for CASSYGGNYGYTF.

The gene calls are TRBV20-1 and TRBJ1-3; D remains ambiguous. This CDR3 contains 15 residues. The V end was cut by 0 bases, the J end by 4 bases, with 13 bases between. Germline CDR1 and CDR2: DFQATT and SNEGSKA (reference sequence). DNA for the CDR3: TGCAGTGCTAGAGATGGTGGGGTGAGCGGAAACACCATATATTTT. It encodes CSARDGGVSGNTIYF.

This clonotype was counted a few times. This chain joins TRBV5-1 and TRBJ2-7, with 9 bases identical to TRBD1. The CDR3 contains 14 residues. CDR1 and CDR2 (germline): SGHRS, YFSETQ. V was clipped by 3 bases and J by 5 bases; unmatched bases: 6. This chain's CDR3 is CASSSQGASNEQYF. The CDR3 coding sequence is TGCGCCAGCAGCTCACAGGGGGCATCTAACGAGCAGTACTTC.

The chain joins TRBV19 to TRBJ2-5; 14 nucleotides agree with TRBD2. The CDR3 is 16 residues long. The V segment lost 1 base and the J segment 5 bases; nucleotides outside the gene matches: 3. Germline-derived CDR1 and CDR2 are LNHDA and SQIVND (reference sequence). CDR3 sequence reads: CASSIGLAGGGETQYF. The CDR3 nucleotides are TGTGCCAGTAGTATAGGACTAGCGGGAGGGGGGGAGACCCAGTACTTC. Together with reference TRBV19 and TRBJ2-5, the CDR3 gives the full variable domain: DGGITQSPKYLFRKEGQNVTLSCEQNLNHDAMYWYRQDPGQGLRLIYYSQIVNDFQKGDIAEGYSVSREKKESFPLTVTSAQKNPTAFYLCASSIGLAGGGETQYFGPGTRLLVL.

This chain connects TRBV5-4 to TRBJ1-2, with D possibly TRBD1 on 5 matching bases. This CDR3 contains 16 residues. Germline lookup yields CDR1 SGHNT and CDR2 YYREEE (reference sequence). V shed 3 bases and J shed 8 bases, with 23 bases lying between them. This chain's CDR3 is CASSSGTELWARGYTF. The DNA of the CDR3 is TGTGCCAGCAGCTCCGGGACGGAGTTGTGGGCTAGGGGCTACACCTTC.

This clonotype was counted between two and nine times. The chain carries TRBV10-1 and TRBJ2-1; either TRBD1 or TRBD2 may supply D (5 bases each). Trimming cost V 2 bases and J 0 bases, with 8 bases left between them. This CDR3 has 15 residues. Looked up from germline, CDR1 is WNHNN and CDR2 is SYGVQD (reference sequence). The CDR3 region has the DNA TGCGCCAGCAGTGAGGCAGGGAGCTCCTACAATGAGCAGTTCTTC. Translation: CASSEAGSSYNEQFF.

The CDR3 protein is CASSTGGLAGGFTDTQYF. CDR3 nucleotides: TGCGCCAGCAGCACCGGGGGACTAGCGGGGGGATTCACAGATACGCAGTATTTT. This sequence joins TRBV5-1 and TRBJ2-3; 15 nucleotides match TRBD2. CDR3 length: 18 amino acids. Germline CDR1 SGHRS, CDR2 YFSETQ. Trimming at V came to 4 bases and at J to 2 bases, leaving 8 bases not matched to a gene.